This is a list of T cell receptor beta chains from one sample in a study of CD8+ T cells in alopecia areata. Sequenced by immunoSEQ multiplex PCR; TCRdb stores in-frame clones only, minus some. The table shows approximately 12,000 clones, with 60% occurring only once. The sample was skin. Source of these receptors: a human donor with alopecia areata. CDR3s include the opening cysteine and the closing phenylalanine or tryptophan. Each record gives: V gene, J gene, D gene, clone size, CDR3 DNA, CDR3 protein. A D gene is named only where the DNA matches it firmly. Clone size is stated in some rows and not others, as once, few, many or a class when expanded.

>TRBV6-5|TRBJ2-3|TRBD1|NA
TGTGCCATCGATTCGGGACAGGGCACAGATACGCAGTATTTT
CAIDSGQGTDTQYF
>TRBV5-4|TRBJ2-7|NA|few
TGTGCCAGCAGCTTTCTCCGGGACGACAAGTACTTC
CASSFLRDDKYF
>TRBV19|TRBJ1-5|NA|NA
TGTGCCAGTAGCCCTGGCAATCAGCCCCAGCATTTT
CASSPGNQPQHF
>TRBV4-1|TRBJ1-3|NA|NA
TGCGCCAGCAGCCAAGACTGGGGCGCAGATGGAAACACCATATATTTT
CASSQDWGADGNTIYF
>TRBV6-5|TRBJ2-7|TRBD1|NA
TGTGCCAGCACCCTTTCGATTACAGGGGGGTACGAGCAGTACTTC
CASTLSITGGYEQYF
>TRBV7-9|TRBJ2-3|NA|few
TGTGCCAGCGACCCCGGGGCGGATACGCAGTATTTT
CASDPGADTQYF
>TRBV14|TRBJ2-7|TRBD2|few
TGTGCCAGCAGCCCTCGGGAGGCCGGGTATTACGAGCAGTACTTC
CASSPREAGYYEQYF
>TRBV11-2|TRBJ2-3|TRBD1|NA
TGTGCCAGCAGCTTAGGGCAGGGGGCACATGATACGCAGTATTTT
CASSLGQGAHDTQYF
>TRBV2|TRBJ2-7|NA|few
TGTGCCAGCAGTGATGCAGGGTTCTACGAGCAGTACTTC
CASSDAGFYEQYF
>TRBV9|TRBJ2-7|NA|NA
TGTGCCAGCAGCGTAGCGGGTGGGGGAGCCTACGAGCAGTACTTC
CASSVAGGGAYEQYF
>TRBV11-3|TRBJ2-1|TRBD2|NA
TGTGCCAGCAGCCGGCGGGAGATGGGGAGTGAGCAGTTCTTC
CASSRREMGSEQFF
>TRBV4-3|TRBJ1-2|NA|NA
TGCGCCAGCAGCCAGGGTCCTGGGGCAAGAGACCATAACTATGGCTACACCTTC
CASSQGPGARDHNYGYTF
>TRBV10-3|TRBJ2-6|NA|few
TGTGCCATCAGTGAAAACTCTGGGGCCAACGTCCTGACTTTC
CAISENSGANVLTF
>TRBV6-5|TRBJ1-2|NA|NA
TGTGCCAGCAGTTCAGACGGCCTCGAGGGCTACACCTTC
CASSSDGLEGYTF
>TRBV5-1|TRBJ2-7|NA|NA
TGCGCCAGCAGCCCCCCGGTGAGTTACGAGCAGTACTTC
CASSPPVSYEQYF
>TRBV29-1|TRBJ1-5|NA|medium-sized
TGCAGCGTTGAAGATCCCGTCGGGCAGCCCCAGCATTTT
CSVEDPVGQPQHF
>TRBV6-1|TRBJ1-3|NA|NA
TGTGCCAGCAGTCCAGGCCCGAGCTCTGGAAACACCATATATTTT
CASSPGPSSGNTIYF
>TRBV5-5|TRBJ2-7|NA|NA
TGTGCCAGCAGCTTGGAGAACGAGCAGTACTTC
CASSLENEQYF
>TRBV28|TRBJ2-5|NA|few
TGTGCCAGCAGAACCGGGAACCAAGAGACCCAGTACTTC
CASRTGNQETQYF
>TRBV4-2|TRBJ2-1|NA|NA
TGTGCCAGCAGCCAAGGGCGGCTAGCGGACAGGAGCTCCTACAATGAGCAGTTCTTC
CASSQGRLADRSSYNEQFF
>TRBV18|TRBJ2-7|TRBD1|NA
TGTGCCAGCTCACCACTGGACAGGGGTTCCTACGAGCAGTACTTC
CASSPLDRGSYEQYF
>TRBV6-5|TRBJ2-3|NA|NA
TGTGCCAGCAGTTCTCCTCGCAACGGTAGGACAGATACGCAGTATTTT
CASSSPRNGRTDTQYF
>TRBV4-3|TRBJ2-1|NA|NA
TGCGCCAGCAGCCAAGAGTCTTGGTGGTGGGCTAGCGCTTTCTACAATGAGCAGTTCTTC
CASSQESWWWASAFYNEQFF
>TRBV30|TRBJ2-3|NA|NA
TGTGCCTGGACATTACCGTCGAGCACAGATACGCAGTATTTT
CAWTLPSSTDTQYF